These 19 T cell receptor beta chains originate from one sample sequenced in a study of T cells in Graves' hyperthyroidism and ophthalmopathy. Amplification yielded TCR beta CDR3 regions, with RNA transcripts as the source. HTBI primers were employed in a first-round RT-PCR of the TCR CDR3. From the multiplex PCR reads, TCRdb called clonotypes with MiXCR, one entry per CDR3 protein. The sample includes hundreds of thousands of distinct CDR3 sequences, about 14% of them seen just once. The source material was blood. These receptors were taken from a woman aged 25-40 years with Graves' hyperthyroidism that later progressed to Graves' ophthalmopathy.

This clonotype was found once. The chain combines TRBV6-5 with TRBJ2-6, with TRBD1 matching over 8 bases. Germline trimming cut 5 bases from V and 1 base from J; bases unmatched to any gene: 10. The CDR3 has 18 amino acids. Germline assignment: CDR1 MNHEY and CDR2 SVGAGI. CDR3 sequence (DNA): TGTGCCAGCAGTAACCCAGGGGGCCCTTATTCTGGGGCCAACGTCCTGACTTTC. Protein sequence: CASSNPGGPYSGANVLTF.

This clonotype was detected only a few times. The CDR3 sequence: CASSPGGASGRGETQYF. DNA for the CDR3: TGTGCCAGCAGCCCAGGGGGGGCTAGCGGGAGAGGGGAGACCCAGTACTTC. The V gene is TRBV7-8, the J gene TRBJ2-5; 10 bases agree with TRBD2. The CDR3 is 17 amino acids. The ends lost 5 bases at V and 5 bases at J; junction bases unmatched: 14. CDR1 is SGHVS and CDR2 is FQNEAQ in the germline V gene.

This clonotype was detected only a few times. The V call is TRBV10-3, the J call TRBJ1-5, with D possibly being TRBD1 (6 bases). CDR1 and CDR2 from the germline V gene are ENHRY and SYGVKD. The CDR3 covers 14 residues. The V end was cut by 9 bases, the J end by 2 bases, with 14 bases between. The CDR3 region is CAIAGGQGNQPQHF. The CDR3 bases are TGTGCCATAGCCGGGGGGCAAGGCAATCAGCCCCAGCATTTT.

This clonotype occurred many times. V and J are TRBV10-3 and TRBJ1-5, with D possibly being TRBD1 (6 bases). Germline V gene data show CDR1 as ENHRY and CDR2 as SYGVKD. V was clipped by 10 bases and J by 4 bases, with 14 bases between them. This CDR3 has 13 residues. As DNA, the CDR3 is TGTGCCACAAGAGGGACACCTAATCAGCCCCAGCATTTT. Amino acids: CATRGTPNQPQHF.

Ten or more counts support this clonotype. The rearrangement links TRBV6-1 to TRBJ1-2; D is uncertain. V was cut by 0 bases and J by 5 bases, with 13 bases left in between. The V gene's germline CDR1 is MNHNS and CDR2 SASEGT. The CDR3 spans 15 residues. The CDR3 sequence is CASSEAGTEVYGYTF. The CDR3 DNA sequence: TGTGCCAGCAGTGAAGCCGGTACCGAGGTTTATGGCTACACCTTC.

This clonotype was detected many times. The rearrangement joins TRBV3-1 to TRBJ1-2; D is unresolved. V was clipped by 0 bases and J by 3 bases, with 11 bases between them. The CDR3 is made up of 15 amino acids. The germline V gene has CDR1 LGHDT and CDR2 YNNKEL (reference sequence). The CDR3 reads CASSQDTQSHYGYTF. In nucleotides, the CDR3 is TGTGCCAGCAGCCAAGATACGCAGAGCCACTATGGCTACACCTTC. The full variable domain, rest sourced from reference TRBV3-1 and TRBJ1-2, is DTAVSQTPKYLVTQMGNDKSIKCEQNLGHDTMYWYKQDSKKFLKIMFSYNNKELIINETVPNRFSPKSPDKAHLNLHINSLELGDSAVYFCASSQDTQSHYGYTFGSGTRLTVV.

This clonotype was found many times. CDR3 sequence (DNA): TGCAGCGTTGAAGACTACCCTCTCCACGAGCAGTACTTC. Translation gives CSVEDYPLHEQYF. V is TRBV29-1 and J is TRBJ2-7; D remains ambiguous. The germline CDR1 and CDR2 sequences are SQVTM and ANQGSEA. CDR3 length equals 13 residues. V was pared by 0 bases and J by 5 bases, with 11 bases between.

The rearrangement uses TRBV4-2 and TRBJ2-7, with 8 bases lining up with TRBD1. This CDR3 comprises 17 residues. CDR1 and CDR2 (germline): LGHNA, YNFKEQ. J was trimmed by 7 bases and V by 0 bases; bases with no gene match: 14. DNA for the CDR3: TGTGCCAGCAGCCAAGACAGCTCCAGGACAGGGAGAGGGGAGCAGTACTTC. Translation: CASSQDSSRTGRGEQYF.

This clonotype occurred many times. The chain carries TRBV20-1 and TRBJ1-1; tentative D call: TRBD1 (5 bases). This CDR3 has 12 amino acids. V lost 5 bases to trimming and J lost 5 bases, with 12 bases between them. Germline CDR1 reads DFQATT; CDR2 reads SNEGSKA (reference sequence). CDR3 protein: CSALREATEAFF. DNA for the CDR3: TGCAGTGCTCTCAGGGAGGCGACTGAAGCTTTCTTT.

The CDR3 region is CASSLSPGLGTYEQYF. The CDR3 nucleotides read TGCGCCAGCAGCCTTAGCCCGGGACTGGGGACCTACGAGCAGTACTTC. V is TRBV4-1 and J is TRBJ2-7; tentative D call: TRBD2 (6 bases). The CDR3 length is 16 residues. V was trimmed by 4 bases and J by 2 bases, leaving 18 bases between them. CDR1 MGHRA and CDR2 YSYEKL come from the germline V gene.

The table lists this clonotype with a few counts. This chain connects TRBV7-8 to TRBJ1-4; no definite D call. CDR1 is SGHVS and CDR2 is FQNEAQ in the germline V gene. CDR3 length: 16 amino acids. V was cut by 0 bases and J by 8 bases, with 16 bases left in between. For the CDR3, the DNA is TGTGCCAGCAGCTTAGCGGGGAGGAGGGAGTGGGAAAAACTGTTTTTT. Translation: CASSLAGRREWEKLFF.

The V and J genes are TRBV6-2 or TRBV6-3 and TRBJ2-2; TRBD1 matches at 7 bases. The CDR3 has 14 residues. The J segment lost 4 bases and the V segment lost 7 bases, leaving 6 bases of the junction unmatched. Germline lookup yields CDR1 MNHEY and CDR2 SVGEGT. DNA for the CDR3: TGTGCCAGCACCCAGGGGGAGAGCACCGGGGAGCTGTTTTTT. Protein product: CASTQGESTGELFF.

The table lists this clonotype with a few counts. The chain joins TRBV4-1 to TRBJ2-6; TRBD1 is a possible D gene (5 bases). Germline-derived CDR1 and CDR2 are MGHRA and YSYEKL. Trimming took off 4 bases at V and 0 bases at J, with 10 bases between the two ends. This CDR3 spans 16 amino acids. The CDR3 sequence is CASSLDSSSGANVLTF. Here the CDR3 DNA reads TGCGCCAGCAGCCTCGACAGTAGCTCTGGGGCCAACGTCCTGACTTTC.

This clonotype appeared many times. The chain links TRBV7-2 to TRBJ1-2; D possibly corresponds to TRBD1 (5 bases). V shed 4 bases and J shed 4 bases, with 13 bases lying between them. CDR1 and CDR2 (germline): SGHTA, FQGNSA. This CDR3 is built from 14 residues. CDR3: CASSSQGVLYGYTF. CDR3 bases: TGTGCCAGCAGCTCGCAGGGAGTCCTCTATGGCTACACCTTC.

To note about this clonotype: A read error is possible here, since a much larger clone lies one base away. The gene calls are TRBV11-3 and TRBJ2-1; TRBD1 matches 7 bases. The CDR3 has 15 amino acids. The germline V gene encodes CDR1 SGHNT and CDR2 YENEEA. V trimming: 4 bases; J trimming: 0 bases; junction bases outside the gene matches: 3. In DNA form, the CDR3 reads TGTGCCAGCAGCTCCCGGGACAGCTCCTACAATGAGCAGTTCTTC. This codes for CASSSRDSSYNEQFF.

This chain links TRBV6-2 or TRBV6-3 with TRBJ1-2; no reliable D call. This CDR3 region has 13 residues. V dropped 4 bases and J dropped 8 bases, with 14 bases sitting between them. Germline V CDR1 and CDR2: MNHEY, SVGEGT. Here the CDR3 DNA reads TGTGCCAGCAGTTGGCCCCCTTCCTGGGGCTACACCTTC. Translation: CASSWPPSWGYTF.

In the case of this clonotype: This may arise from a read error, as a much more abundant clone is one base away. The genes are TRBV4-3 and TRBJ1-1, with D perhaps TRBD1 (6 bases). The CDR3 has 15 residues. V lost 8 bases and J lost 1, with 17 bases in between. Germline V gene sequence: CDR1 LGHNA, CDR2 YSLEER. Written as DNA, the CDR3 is TGCGCCAGCGCTACTTCGGGGGGGGCGAACACTGAAGCTTTCTTT. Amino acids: CASATSGGANTEAFF.

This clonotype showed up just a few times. The chain's CDR3 is CASSLTGRGLGNTIYF. The CDR3 DNA reads TGTGCCAGCAGCCTAACCGGTCGGGGGCTTGGAAACACCATATATTTT. V is TRBV3-1 and J is TRBJ1-3; the D gene is possibly TRBD1 (6 bases). The germline V gene encodes CDR1 LGHDT and CDR2 YNNKEL (reference sequence). The CDR3 consists of 16 residues. Trimming shortened V by 4 bases and J by 3 bases, and 16 bases separated the two germline ends.

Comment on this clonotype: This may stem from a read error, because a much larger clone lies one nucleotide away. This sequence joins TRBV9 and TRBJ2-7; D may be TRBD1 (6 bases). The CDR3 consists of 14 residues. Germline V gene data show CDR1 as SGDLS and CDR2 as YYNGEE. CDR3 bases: TGTGCCAGCAGCGTAGGGGGGCCAGCCTACGAGCACTACTTC. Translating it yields CASSVGGPAYEHYF.